These 3 T cell receptor beta chains came from one sample sequenced in a study of blood T cell repertoires in COVID-19 (dated by TCRdb to the early 2020s). Preparation of the library involved the immunoSEQ multiplex PCR assay. The clones in this table, taken by TCRdb from immuneACCESS, are in-frame only. Not every clone is retained; where verified, under half of the shortfall comes from an unresolved V gene, and the cause of the rest is unknown. This sample comprises some 490,000 clones, 80% to 90% of them detected only once. The top ten clones comprise under 4% of the sample. The specimen was peripheral blood. The receptors come from a human donor in a cohort sampled during active COVID-19.

The V and J genes are TRBV6-5 and TRBJ1-1, with D uncertain. V lost 7 bases and J 1 base, leaving 10 bases between the germline ends. Germline-derived CDR1 and CDR2 are MNHEY and SVGAGI. The CDR3 is made up of 13 amino acids. The DNA for the CDR3 is TGTGCCAGCACGCGGTCGGGGAACACTGAAGCTTTCTTT. It yields the protein CASTRSGNTEAFF.

The rearrangement uses TRBV28 and TRBJ2-1; tentative D call: TRBD1 (6 bases). Trimming cost V 10 bases and J 8 bases, with 18 bases left between them. CDR1 and CDR2 from the germline V gene are MDHEN and SYDVKM. The CDR3 length is 13 residues. The CDR3: CATLDSQSDEQFF. DNA for the CDR3: TGTGCCACCTTGGACAGTCAAAGCGATGAGCAGTTCTTC. Variable domain in full (rest from reference TRBV28 and TRBJ2-1): DVKVTQSSRYLVKRTGEKVFLECVQDMDHENMFWYRQDPGLGLRLIYFSYDVKMKEKGDIPEGYSVSREKKERFSLILESASTNQTSMYLCATLDSQSDEQFFGPGTRLTVL.

V usage is TRBV4-2 and J usage is TRBJ2-1; D is possibly TRBD1 (6 bases). Germline V CDR1 and CDR2: LGHNA, YNFKEQ. CDR3 length: 14 residues. V was cut by 4 bases and J by 6 bases, with 13 bases left in between. The CDR3 sequence: CASSRLQGINEQFF. The CDR3 DNA sequence: TGTGCCAGCAGCCGGCTACAGGGTATCAATGAGCAGTTCTTC.